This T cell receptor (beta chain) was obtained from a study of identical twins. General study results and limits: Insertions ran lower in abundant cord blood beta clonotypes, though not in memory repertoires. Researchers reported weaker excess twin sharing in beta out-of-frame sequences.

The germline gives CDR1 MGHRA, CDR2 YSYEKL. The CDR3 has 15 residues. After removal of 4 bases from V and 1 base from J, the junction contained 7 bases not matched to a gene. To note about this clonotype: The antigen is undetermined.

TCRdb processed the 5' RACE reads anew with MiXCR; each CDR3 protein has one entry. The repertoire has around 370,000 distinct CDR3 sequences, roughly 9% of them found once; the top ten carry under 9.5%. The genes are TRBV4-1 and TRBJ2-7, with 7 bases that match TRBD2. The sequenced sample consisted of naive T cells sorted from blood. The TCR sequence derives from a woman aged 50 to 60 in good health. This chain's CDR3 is CASSPQRGGSYEQYF. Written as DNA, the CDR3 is TGCGCCAGCAGCCCCCAGAGGGGAGGGTCCTACGAGCAGTACTTC.